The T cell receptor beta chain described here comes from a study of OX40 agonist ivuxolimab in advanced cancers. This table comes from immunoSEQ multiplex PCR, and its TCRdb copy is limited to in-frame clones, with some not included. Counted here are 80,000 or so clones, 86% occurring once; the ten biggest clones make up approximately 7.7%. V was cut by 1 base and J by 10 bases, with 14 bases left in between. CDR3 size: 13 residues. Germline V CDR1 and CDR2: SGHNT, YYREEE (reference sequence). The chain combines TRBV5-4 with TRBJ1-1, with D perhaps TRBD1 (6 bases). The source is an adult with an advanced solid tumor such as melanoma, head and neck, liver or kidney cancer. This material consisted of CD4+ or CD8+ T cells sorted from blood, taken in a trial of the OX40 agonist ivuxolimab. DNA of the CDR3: TGTGCCAGCAGCTTGTGGGGGCCCGGGGTAGCTTTCTTT. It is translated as CASSLWGPGVAFF. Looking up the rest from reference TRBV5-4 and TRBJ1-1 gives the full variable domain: ETGVTQSPTHLIKTRGQQVTLRCSSQSGHNTVSWYQQALGQGPQFIFQYYREEENGRGNFPPRFSGLQFPNYSSELNVNALELDDSALYLCASSLWGPGVAFFGQGTRLTVV.